These 14 T cell receptor beta chains share one sample of origin, sequenced in a study of blood T cell repertoires in COVID-19. The protocol was immunoSEQ multiplex PCR, while the TCRdb copy is restricted to in-frame clones and leaves out a portion. The sample includes fewer than 600,000 clones, 89% of them seen just once. The sequenced sample was peripheral blood. The receptors here all came from a man younger than 35 with COVID-19, enrolled during active disease.

The CDR3 region is CASSQRTGFATNEKLFF. CDR3 in DNA: TGTGCCAGCAGCCAAAGGACAGGATTTGCAACTAATGAAAAACTGTTTTTT. V usage is TRBV3-1 (or the pseudogene TRBV3-2) and J usage is TRBJ1-4; 7 bases agree with TRBD1. In germline, CDR1 is LGHDT, CDR2 YNNKEL (reference sequence). The CDR3 consists of 17 residues. Trimming cost V 2 bases and J 0 bases; bases outside gene matches: 6.

There are a few counts of this clone. The chain links TRBV6-5 to TRBJ2-1; 9 bases fit TRBD2. The CDR3 covers 16 residues. V dropped 2 bases and J dropped 9; count of bases not matched to a gene: 11. Germline CDR1 reads MNHEY; CDR2 reads SVGAGI. CDR3 protein: CASSYRRTSETSEQFF. CDR3 nucleotides: TGTGCCAGCAGTTACCGGAGGACTAGCGAGACAAGTGAGCAGTTCTTC.

This clone has only a few counts. V and J are TRBV7-9 and TRBJ2-1, with TRBD1 matching 7 bases. CDR1 is SEHNR, CDR2 FQNEAQ, per germline (reference sequence). The CDR3 runs 14 residues. J was trimmed by 7 bases and V by 5 bases; bases with no gene match: 8. The CDR3 protein is CASSLTTGSNEQFF. The CDR3 DNA reads TGTGCCAGCAGCCTAACGACAGGGTCTAATGAGCAGTTCTTC.

The table lists this clone with a few counts. The V and J genes are TRBV6-5 and TRBJ2-7; the D gene is possibly TRBD1 (5 bases). From germline, CDR1 is MNHEY and CDR2 SVGAGI. The CDR3 contains 15 residues. Trimming stripped 6 bases from V and 2 bases from J, with 17 bases between. The CDR3 coding sequence is TGTGCCAGCAGACCCACGCTCGACAGCCCCTACGAGCAGTACTTC. This encodes CASRPTLDSPYEQYF.

This clone has a single count. The V and J genes are TRBV5-6 and TRBJ2-7, with TRBD2 identical over 8 bases. Germline V gene lookup returns CDR1 SGHDT and CDR2 YYEEEE. Unmatched junction bases numbered 3, after V lost 4 bases and J lost 3 bases. CDR3 length: 13 residues. CDR3 in DNA: TGTGCCAGCAGCCGCGGGAGGAGCTACGAGCAGTACTTC. Residues: CASSRGRSYEQYF.

The chain uses TRBV7-2 and TRBJ1-3; 8 bases fit TRBD1. This CDR3 comprises 15 residues. Unmatched junction bases numbered 3, after V lost 5 bases and J lost 0 bases. Germline CDR1 is SGHTA and CDR2 is FQGNSA. This CDR3 reads CASSVDRDSGNTIYF. CDR3 in DNA: TGTGCCAGCAGCGTGGACAGGGACTCTGGAAACACCATATATTTT.

The V call is TRBV30, the J call TRBJ2-7; 9 positions agree with TRBD1. Trimming took 3 bases from V and 2 from J; bases not matched to a gene: 8. Germline assignment: CDR1 GTSNPN and CDR2 SVGIG (reference sequence). The CDR3 sequence is 15 residues long. The CDR3 loop reads CAWRTGGTGTYEQYF. The DNA for the CDR3 is TGTGCCTGGAGGACAGGGGGAACCGGGACCTACGAGCAGTACTTC.

The V call is TRBV12-5, the J call TRBJ1-1; D may be TRBD1 (6 bases). From germline, CDR1 is LGHNT and CDR2 FRNRAP. The length of the CDR3 is 16 residues. Trimming took off 0 bases at V and 0 bases at J, with 11 bases between the two ends. This CDR3 reads CASGLVPDRLNTEAFF. The DNA of the CDR3 is TGTGCTAGTGGTTTGGTTCCGGACAGATTGAACACTGAAGCTTTCTTT. The full variable domain, rest sourced from reference TRBV12-5 and TRBJ1-1, is DARVTQTPRHKVTEMGQEVTMRCQPILGHNTVFWYRQTMMQGLELLAYFRNRAPLDDSGMPKDRFSAEMPDATLATLKIQPSEPRDSAVYFCASGLVPDRLNTEAFFGQGTRLTVV.

The chain carries TRBV5-6 and TRBJ2-1; maybe TRBD2 (5 bases). Germline V gene sequence: CDR1 SGHDT, CDR2 YYEEEE. The CDR3 is made up of 15 amino acids. The V and J ends lost 2 bases and 2 bases respectively, with 11 bases between them. The CDR3 reads CASSLRGFPYNEQFF. The DNA for the CDR3 is TGTGCCAGCAGCTTACGCGGGTTCCCCTACAATGAGCAGTTCTTC.

This chain uses TRBV28 with TRBJ1-5; D may be TRBD1 (5 bases). Germline CDR1 MDHEN, CDR2 SYDVKM. The CDR3 loop spans 15 amino acids. Trimming shortened V by 2 bases and J by 2 bases, and 10 bases separated the two germline ends. CDR3 loop: CASSLHTGRNQPQHF. The CDR3 nucleotides are TGTGCCAGCAGTTTACACACAGGACGCAATCAGCCCCAGCATTTT.

The chain employs TRBV5-4 and TRBJ1-1; tentatively, D is TRBD1 (5 bases). V lost 0 bases and J lost 4, with 7 bases in between. Germline-derived CDR1 and CDR2 are SGHNT and YYREEE (reference sequence). The CDR3 has 13 amino acids. The CDR3, as DNA: TGTGCCAGCAGCTTGGGGGGGGGCACTGAAGCTTTCTTT. Its protein is CASSLGGGTEAFF.

This clone was counted a single time. The chain has TRBV18 and TRBJ1-5, with 9 bases matching TRBD1. The CDR3 runs 14 residues. The junction had 3 bases not matched to a gene; V was cut back by 4 bases and J by 5 bases. Per germline, CDR1 KGHSH and CDR2 LQKENI. The CDR3 is CASSLGQGDQPQHF. CDR3 DNA: TGTGCCAGCTCACTGGGACAGGGCGATCAGCCCCAGCATTTT.

The rearrangement joins TRBV25-1 to TRBJ2-7; D might be TRBD2 (7 bases). Between the trimmed V and J ends, which lost 4 bases and 2 bases, there was a span of 12 bases. This CDR3 has 14 amino acids. In germline, CDR1 is MGHDK, CDR2 SYGVNS. In DNA form, the CDR3 reads TGTGCCAGCAGTGGGGGGGGCAGAACCTACGAGCAGTACTTC. Residues: CASSGGGRTYEQYF.

The V gene is TRBV11-2, the J gene TRBJ2-2, with D possibly being TRBD2 (7 bases). Trimming removed 3 bases from V and 9 bases from J, with 11 bases in between. The CDR3 is 13 amino acids. The germline V gene encodes CDR1 SGHAT and CDR2 FQNNGV. The CDR3 DNA follows: TGTGCCAGCAGCTTGGGGGGGGCCCGGGAGCTGTTTTTT. Translating gives CASSLGGARELFF.